The entry below gives a single TCR beta chain sequence along with its context. V lost 6 bases, J lost 9 bases, and 12 bases stayed unmatched. This CDR3 is 14 amino acids long. The germline V gene has CDR1 SNHLY and CDR2 FYNNEI. The entry originates in a study of blood T cell repertoires in COVID-19. Only in-frame clones appear in the TCRdb table, and some are missing; sequencing was by immunoSEQ multiplex PCR. This repertoire shows just under 50,000 clones, 65% to 80% found once; its top ten account for 25%. Sequencing was performed on peripheral blood. The sequence was obtained from a man aged 65-85 years with acute or convalescent COVID-19. The chain employs TRBV2 and TRBJ1-1, with 8 bases matching TRBD1. The CDR3, as DNA: TGTGCCAGCAGCCTGGGACAGGAGCTCCACAAAGCTTTCTTT. Translating it yields CASSLGQELHKAFF. Using reference TRBV2 and TRBJ1-1 for the parts outside the CDR3, the full variable domain is EPEVTQTPSHQVTQMGQEVILRCVPISNHLYFYWYRQILGQKVEFLVSFYNNEISEKSEIFDDQFSVERPDGSNFTLKIRSTKLEDSAMYFCASSLGQELHKAFFGQGTRLTVV.